One and the same sample provided the 10 T cell receptor beta chains below, sequenced in a study of T cells after posttransplantation cyclophosphamide. Only in-frame clones appear in the TCRdb table, and some are missing; sequencing was by immunoSEQ multiplex PCR. The profile shows roughly 4,600 clones, around 79% of them singletons. Methotrexate plus calcineurin inhibitor accompanied controls' myeloablative marrow transplants; sampling was 1 year later. Sequencing was performed on PBMCs, taken after an allogeneic stem cell transplant with a calcineurin inhibitor and methotrexate. The receptor source for this set is a male patient aged 40-50 years who received an allogeneic stem cell transplant from an unrelated donor, was CMV-positive, and had chronic GVHD only. The graft donor may be the source of some T cells.

This chain connects TRBV6-1 to TRBJ1-1, with D possibly being TRBD1 (6 bases). The germline V and J ends were trimmed by 2 bases and 5 bases, with 15 bases remaining between them. The germline CDR1 and CDR2 sequences are MNHNS and SASEGT. The CDR3 runs 15 residues. The CDR3 protein is CASSELRGGGTEAFF. In DNA form, the CDR3 reads TGTGCCAGCAGTGAATTAAGGGGGGGAGGAACTGAAGCTTTCTTT.

CDR3 protein: CASSPSSGGRETQYF. In nucleotides, the CDR3 is TGTGCCAGCAGTCCCTCCTCGGGGGGTCGGGAGACCCAGTACTTC. The V gene is TRBV2, the J gene TRBJ2-5, with 7 positions matching TRBD2. Germline V gene data show CDR1 as SNHLY and CDR2 as FYNNEI. The CDR3 runs to 15 residues. V lost 5 bases to trimming and J lost 5 bases; unmatched junction nucleotides: 11.

The chain is built from TRBV7-9 and TRBJ1-3, with TRBD1 matching over 7 bases. The germline V gene encodes CDR1 SEHNR and CDR2 FQNEAQ (reference sequence). V shed 5 bases, J shed 0 bases, and the junction held 10 bases outside the gene matches. The CDR3 contains 17 residues. CDR3 protein: CASSRDSALSSGNTIYF. CDR3 bases: TGTGCCAGCAGCCGGGACAGCGCACTGAGCTCTGGAAACACCATATATTTT.

The count of this clone is one. The chain employs TRBV4-3 and TRBJ2-1; no clear D gene. Trimming cost V 5 bases and J 7 bases, with 12 bases left between them. There are 13 residues in the CDR3. Germline V gives CDR1 LGHNA, CDR2 YSLEER. The CDR3 reads CASSGSVRNEQFF. Here the CDR3 DNA reads TGCGCCAGCAGCGGAAGTGTCAGGAATGAGCAGTTCTTC.

The chain carries TRBV6-6 and TRBJ2-7; 9 bases match TRBD2. V shed 5 bases, J shed 2 bases, and the junction held 7 bases outside the gene matches. CDR1 is MNHNY and CDR2 is SVGAGI in the germline V gene (reference sequence). The CDR3 is 15 residues long. The DNA of the CDR3 is TGTGCCAGCAGTCAAGCGGGGGGCCACACCTACGAGCAGTACTTC. Translation gives CASSQAGGHTYEQYF.

The chain combines TRBV5-6 with TRBJ1-1; D possibly corresponds to TRBD1 (6 bases). This CDR3 has 15 residues. Per germline, CDR1 SGHDT and CDR2 YYEEEE. V lost 3 bases to trimming and J lost 0 bases, with 12 bases between them. The CDR3: CASSWGGDMNTEAFF. In DNA, the CDR3 is TGTGCCAGCAGCTGGGGGGGGGACATGAACACTGAAGCTTTCTTT.

The V gene is TRBV9, the J gene TRBJ2-3; tentative D call: TRBD2 (6 bases). In germline, CDR1 is SGDLS, CDR2 YYNGEE. This CDR3 is built from 14 residues. Deletions cut 0 bases from V and 4 bases from J, with 9 bases between. CDR3 nucleotide sequence: TGTGCCAGCAGCGTAGGGGACTTTCCAGATACGCAGTATTTT. Protein sequence: CASSVGDFPDTQYF.

The gene calls are TRBV27 and TRBJ1-5; D is undetermined. The CDR3 runs 13 residues. CDR1 MNHEY and CDR2 SMNVEV come from the germline V gene (reference sequence). Trimming cost V 3 bases and J 6 bases, with 9 bases left between them. The CDR3 sequence: CASSLIRGQPQHF. The CDR3 DNA reads TGTGCCAGCAGTTTGATTCGAGGTCAGCCCCAGCATTTT.

This chain joins TRBV6-4 and TRBJ2-6, with 8 bases lining up with TRBD1. The V gene's germline CDR1 is MRHNA and CDR2 SNTAGT. Trimming removed 2 bases from V and 0 bases from J; junction bases left unmatched: 9. The CDR3 runs 19 residues. The chain's CDR3 is CASSDTPGGLNSGANVLTF. The CDR3 coding sequence is TGTGCCAGCAGTGACACCCCAGGGGGCTTGAACTCTGGGGCCAACGTCCTGACTTTC.

The V gene is TRBV5-1, the J gene TRBJ1-2; D possibly corresponds to TRBD1 (5 bases). This CDR3 has 13 residues. Germline lookup yields CDR1 SGHRS and CDR2 YFSETQ. Trimming stripped 2 bases from V and 10 bases from J, with 15 bases between. CDR3 nucleotide sequence: TGCGCCAGCAGCTTTGGGGCCTCGGCGACCTACACCTTC. Protein sequence: CASSFGASATYTF.